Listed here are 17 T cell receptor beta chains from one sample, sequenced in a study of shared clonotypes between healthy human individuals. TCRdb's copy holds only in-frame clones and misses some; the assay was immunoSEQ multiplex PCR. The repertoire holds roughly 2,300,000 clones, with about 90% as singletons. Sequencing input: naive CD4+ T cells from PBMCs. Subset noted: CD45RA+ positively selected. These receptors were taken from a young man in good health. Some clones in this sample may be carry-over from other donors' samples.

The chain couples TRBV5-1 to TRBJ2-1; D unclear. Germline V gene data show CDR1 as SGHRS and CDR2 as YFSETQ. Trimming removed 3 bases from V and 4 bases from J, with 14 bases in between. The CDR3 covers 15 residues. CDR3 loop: CASSWGGLGYNEQFF. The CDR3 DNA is TGCGCCAGCAGCTGGGGTGGTCTGGGTTACAATGAGCAGTTCTTC.

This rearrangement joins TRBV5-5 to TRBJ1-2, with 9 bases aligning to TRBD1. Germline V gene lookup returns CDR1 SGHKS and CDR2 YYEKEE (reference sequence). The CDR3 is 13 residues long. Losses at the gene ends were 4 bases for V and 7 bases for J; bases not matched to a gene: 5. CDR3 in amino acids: CASSVGTGTGYTF. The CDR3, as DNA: TGTGCCAGCAGCGTTGGGACAGGGACTGGCTACACCTTC.

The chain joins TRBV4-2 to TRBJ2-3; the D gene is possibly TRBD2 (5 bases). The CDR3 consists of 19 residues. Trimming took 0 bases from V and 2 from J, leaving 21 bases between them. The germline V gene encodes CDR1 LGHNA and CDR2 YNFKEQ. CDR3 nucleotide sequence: TGTGCCAGCAGCCAAGATAGAGCAGCGGCTCCCGCCGCCACAGATACGCAGTATTTT. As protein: CASSQDRAAAPAATDTQYF.

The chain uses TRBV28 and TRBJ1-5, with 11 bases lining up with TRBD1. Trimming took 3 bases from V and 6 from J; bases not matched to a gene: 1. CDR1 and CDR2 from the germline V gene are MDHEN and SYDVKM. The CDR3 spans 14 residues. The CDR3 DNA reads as TGTGCCAGCAGTTTGGACAGGGGGCTTCAGCCCCAGCATTTT. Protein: CASSLDRGLQPQHF.

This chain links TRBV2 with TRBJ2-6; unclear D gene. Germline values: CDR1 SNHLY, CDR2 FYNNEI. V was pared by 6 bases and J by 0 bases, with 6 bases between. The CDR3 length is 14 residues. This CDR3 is CASRRLSGANVLTF. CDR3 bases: TGTGCCAGCAGGAGGCTCTCTGGGGCCAACGTCCTGACTTTC.

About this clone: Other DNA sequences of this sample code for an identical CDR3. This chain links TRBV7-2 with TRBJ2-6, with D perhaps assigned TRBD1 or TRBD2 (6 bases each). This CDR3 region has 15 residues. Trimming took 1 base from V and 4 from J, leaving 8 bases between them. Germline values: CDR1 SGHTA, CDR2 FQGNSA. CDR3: CASSLGGAGANVLTF. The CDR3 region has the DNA TGTGCCAGCAGCTTAGGGGGGGCCGGGGCCAACGTCCTGACTTTC.

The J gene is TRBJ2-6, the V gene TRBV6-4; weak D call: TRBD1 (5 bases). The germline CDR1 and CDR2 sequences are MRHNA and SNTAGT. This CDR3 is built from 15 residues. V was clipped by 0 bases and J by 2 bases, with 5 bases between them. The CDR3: CASSDSTAGANVLTF. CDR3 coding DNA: TGTGCCAGCAGTGACTCGACAGCTGGGGCCAACGTCCTGACTTTC.

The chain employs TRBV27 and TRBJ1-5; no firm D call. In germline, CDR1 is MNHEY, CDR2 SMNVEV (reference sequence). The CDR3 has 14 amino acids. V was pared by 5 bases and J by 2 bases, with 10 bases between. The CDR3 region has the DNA TGTGCCAGCAGTCCATGGGCCGGCAATCAGCCCCAGCATTTT. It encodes CASSPWAGNQPQHF.

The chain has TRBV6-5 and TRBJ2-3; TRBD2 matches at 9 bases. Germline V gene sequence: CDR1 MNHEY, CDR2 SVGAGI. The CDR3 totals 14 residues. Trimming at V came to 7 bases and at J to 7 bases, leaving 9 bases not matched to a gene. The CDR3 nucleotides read TGTGCCAGCATGGGGGCTAGCGGGATGTATACGCAGTATTTT. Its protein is CASMGASGMYTQYF.

Here the CDR3 DNA reads TGTGCCAGCTACGACAGGGGATACTCGGGCGAGCAGTACTTC. Protein product: CASYDRGYSGEQYF. The gene calls are TRBV28 and TRBJ2-7; 8 bases agree with TRBD1. The CDR3 is made up of 14 amino acids. Germline assignment: CDR1 MDHEN and CDR2 SYDVKM. The V and J ends lost 8 bases and 6 bases, in that order; junction bases with no gene match: 12.

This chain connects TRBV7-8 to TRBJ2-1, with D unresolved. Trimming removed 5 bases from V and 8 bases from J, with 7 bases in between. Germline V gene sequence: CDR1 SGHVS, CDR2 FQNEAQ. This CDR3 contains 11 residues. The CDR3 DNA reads TGTGCCAGCAGCGGGGTGGATGAGCAGTTCTTC. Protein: CASSGVDEQFF.

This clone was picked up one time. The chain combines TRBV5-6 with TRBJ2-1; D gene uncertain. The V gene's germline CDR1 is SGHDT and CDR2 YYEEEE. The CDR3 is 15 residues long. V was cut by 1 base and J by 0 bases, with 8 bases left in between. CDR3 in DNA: TGTGCCAGCAGCTTGTATGGGCCCTCCTACAATGAGCAGTTCTTC. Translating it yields CASSLYGPSYNEQFF.

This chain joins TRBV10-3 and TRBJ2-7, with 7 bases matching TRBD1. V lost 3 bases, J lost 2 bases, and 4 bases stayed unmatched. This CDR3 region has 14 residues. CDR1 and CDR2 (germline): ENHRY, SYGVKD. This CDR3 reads CAISDRGSPYEQYF. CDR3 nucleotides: TGTGCCATCAGTGACAGGGGGTCCCCCTACGAGCAGTACTTC.

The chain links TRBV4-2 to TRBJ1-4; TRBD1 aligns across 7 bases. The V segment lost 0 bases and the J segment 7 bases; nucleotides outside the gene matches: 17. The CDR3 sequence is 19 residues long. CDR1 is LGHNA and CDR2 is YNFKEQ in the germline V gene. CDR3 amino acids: CASSQEQFRETGLFEKLFF. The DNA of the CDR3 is TGTGCCAGCAGCCAAGAACAATTTCGCGAGACAGGGTTATTTGAAAAACTGTTTTTT.

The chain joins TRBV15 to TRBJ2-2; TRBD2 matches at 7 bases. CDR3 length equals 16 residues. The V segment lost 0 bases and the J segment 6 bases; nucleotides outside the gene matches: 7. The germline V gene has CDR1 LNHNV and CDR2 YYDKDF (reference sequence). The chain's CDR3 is CATSRDRWEGPGELFF. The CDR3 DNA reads TGTGCCACCAGCAGAGATAGGTGGGAGGGCCCCGGGGAGCTGTTTTTT.

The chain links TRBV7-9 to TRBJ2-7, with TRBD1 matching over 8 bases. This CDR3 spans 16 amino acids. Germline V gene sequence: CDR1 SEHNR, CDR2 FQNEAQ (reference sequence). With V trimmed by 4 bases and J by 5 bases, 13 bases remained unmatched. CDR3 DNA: TGTGCCAGCAGCTACCATCCCGGGACAGGTGTCAACGAGCAGTACTTC. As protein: CASSYHPGTGVNEQYF.

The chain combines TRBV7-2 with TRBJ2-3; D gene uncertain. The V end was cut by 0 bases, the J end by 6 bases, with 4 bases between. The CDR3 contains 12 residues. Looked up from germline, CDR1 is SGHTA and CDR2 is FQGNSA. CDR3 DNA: TGTGCCAGCAGCTTAGCGTGGGATACGCAGTATTTT. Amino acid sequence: CASSLAWDTQYF.